The sample holds one count of the clone carrying this TCR beta chain. The antigen is unknown. This CDR3 has 14 amino acids. Trimming shortened V by 0 bases and J by 0 bases, and 5 bases separated the two germline ends. CDR1 is LNHNV and CDR2 is YYDKDF in the germline V gene (reference sequence). This sample is part of a study of cytomegalovirus exposure and HLA in healthy donors. Study results and limitations: The study found most TCR sequences rare, yet found some public TCRs in many donors.

Clones were read by immunoSEQ multiplex PCR, and TCRdb kept only the in-frame ones, dropping some. The repertoire consists of over 250,000 clones, with approximately 86% occurring once and the leading ten covering 0.9% to 1.1%. This clonotype originated in a woman aged 18-29 years in good health and CMV-seronegative. The sample comprised PBMCs. The J gene is TRBJ2-5, the V gene TRBV15; D is undetermined. CDR3: CATSRDQYQETQYF. Written as DNA, the CDR3 is TGTGCCACCAGCAGAGATCAGTACCAAGAGACCCAGTACTTC.